The entry that follows covers one TCR beta chain sequence. This clone was seen a single time. Its antigen is currently not known. There are no base qualities to consult, and no much larger clone falls within one base. Another Seattle source contributed samples from volunteer blood donors who had recovered from COVID-19. Collaborating institutions collected whole blood in K2EDTA tubes following their own protocols. Collaborator samples were shipped for TCRbeta analysis as frozen whole blood, isolated PBMCs, or DNA extracted from either sample type. This specimen comes from a study of blood T cell repertoires in COVID-19 (dated by TCRdb to 2019 to 2021). Turning to the overall study: Samples covering the acute and convalescent phases of COVID-19 were provided by collaborators in the United States, Italy and Spain. The material from the prospective study consisted of cDNA or gDNA derived from T cells, B-cell-depleted T cells, or PBMCs. The dataset comprised deeply sampled blood TCRbeta repertoires from subjects exposed to, actively infected with, or recovered from COVID-19. The repertoires were released in a freely available public database intended as a resource for research on the immune response to SARS-CoV-2. The samples were drawn from two sources: the first 160 participants of the ongoing ImmuneRACE study, and fewer than 1,500 subjects contributed by 6 global collaborators. The sample metadata nearly always contained a de-identified subject ID, COVID-19 status, age in years and sex. HLA class I and class II types, where available, came from metadata supplied by the sample provider rather than from assay-based typing. Study-wide findings and limitations: How much clinical and demographic metadata was included differed by source and by participant, and the metadata was provided uncurated.

TCRbeta CDR3 regions were amplified from genomic DNA using the immunoSEQ Assay, a bias-controlled multiplex PCR. The authors' analysis ran thus. Within the assay, amplification of reference gene primers was used to estimate how many nucleated cells each sample contained. To quantify the absolute abundance of each unique TCRbeta CDR3 rearrangement, sequence reads were collapsed and filtered. For each sample, productive Simpson clonality was calculated as the square root of Simpson's diversity index over productive rearrangements. Entries here come from immuneACCESS through TCRdb and include only in-frame sequences with V and J called. Some clones fail to appear in such tables; in the studies checked, an unresolved V gene covers under half of the shortfall, and the cause of the remainder is unknown. Clone size and V and J calls were adopted from that table, with D and trimming inferred from the DNA. Across this sample there are 210,000 or so clones, with nearly 90% seen only once. The ten largest clones add up to 6.2% of the sample.

CDR3 length: 18 amino acids, cysteine to phenylalanine. Just the 54-base CDR3 DNA is kept, in frame starting at base 1. The V end loses 4 bases and the J end loses 0 bases, and a stretch of 22 bases separates them. The germline V gene supplies CDR1 MGHRA and CDR2 YSYEKL. Rearrangement joined TRBV4-1 to TRBJ2-7, and possibly TRBD2, on 6 matching bases. This clonotype was sampled from a woman aged 40-49 years who had recovered from COVID-19. The sample was peripheral blood. The DNA is as follows: TGCGCCAGCAGCCGAGATAGTTCCGAGGGACTCTCCTCCTACGAGCAGTACTTC. Its protein product is CASSRDSSEGLSSYEQYF.